The next 11 T cell receptor beta chains were all read from a single sample in a study of CD8+ T cells in alopecia areata. Once RNA had been extracted, it was reverse transcribed into cDNA to act as the sequencing template. Produced via immunoSEQ multiplex PCR; TCRdb's table is partial and in-frame only. The repertoire consists of roughly 260,000 clones, none detected only once. Cell sorting was performed on pooled cutaneous lymph node cells with CD4, CD8alpha, NKG2D, NKG2ACE and other markers. The sample was CD4+ T cells sorted from a lymph node. Every receptor here comes from a C3H/HeJ mouse with alopecia areata. Mouse MHC haplotype: H2-k.

This clone has just a few counts. All gene names here are mouse names. The read stops 4 residues short of the end of the CDR3; the missing end is completed from the germline J gene. The chain couples TRBV19 to TRBJ2-1, with D possibly being TRBD1 (6 bases). The CDR3 runs to 14 residues. V gave up 3 bases and J gave up 3 bases, with 10 bases separating them. Germline V gives CDR1 FNHDT, CDR2 SITEND (reference sequence). CDR3 amino acids: CASSTGQPYAEQFF. CDR3 DNA (partial): TGTGCCAGCAGTACGGGACAACCCTATGCT.

Notes on this clone: These gene names are mouse names. The missing CDR3 end, 4 residues past where the read stops, is filled in from the germline J gene. The chain couples TRBV13-3 to TRBJ2-1; no firm D call. The V and J ends lost 6 bases and 0 bases respectively, with 7 bases between them. The germline gives CDR1 NNHDY, CDR2 SYVADS. This CDR3 has 13 amino acids. The CDR3 reads CASKTINYAEQFF. The sequenced CDR3 bases are TGTGCCAGCAAGACAATTAACTATGCT.

There are a few counts of this clone. The genes and germline here are from mouse. Read data end 4 residues before the CDR3 end; the end is taken from the germline J gene. Other DNA sequences in the sample encode the same CDR3. The chain combines TRBV1 with TRBJ2-1; D may match TRBD1 or TRBD2 (6 bases each). Germline V gene lookup returns CDR1 NSQYPW and CDR2 LRSPGD (reference sequence). The CDR3 length is 14 residues. This CDR3 reads CTCSAEGARAEQFF. Partial CDR3 DNA: TGCACCTGCAGTGCAGAGGGGGCGAGGGCT.

This clone has a count of ten or more. Here the gene names and germline are mouse. Sequencing ends 4 residues short of the CDR3 end; the germline J gene provides the rest. This same CDR3 is encoded by further DNA sequences in the sample. The V call is TRBV19, the J call TRBJ2-2; D is uncertain. The V end was cut by 5 bases, the J end by 0 bases, with 2 bases between. This CDR3 has 12 residues. Germline CDR1 FNHDT, CDR2 SITEND (reference sequence). The CDR3 is CASSTNTGQLYF. The CDR3 bases that were read are TGTGCCAGCAGCACAAACACCGGG.

The table lists this clone with many counts. These gene names are mouse names. The read ends 3 residues early relative to the CDR3; the germline J gene fills the gap. The rearrangement joins TRBV13-1 to TRBJ1-6, with D perhaps TRBD1 (5 bases). Being an ORF, TRBJ1-6 has a function that is uncertain. The CDR3 runs to 14 residues. Germline CDR1 reads NSHNY; CDR2 reads SYGAGN. V lost 0 bases to trimming and J lost 6 bases, with 7 bases between them. Incomplete CDR3 DNA: TGTGCCAGCAGTGATGAGGGGAGTAATTCGCCC. Residues: CASSDEGSNSP. Given in full, the CDR3 is CASSDEGSNSPLYF.

With respect to this clone: Here the gene names and germline are mouse. The read comes to an end 4 residues before the CDR3 does, leaving the germline J gene to fill in the end. The chain is built from TRBV1 and TRBJ2-7, with D possibly matching TRBD1 (6 bases). V was cut by 1 base and J by 0 bases, with 10 bases left in between. The V gene's germline CDR1 is NSQYPW and CDR2 LRSPGD (reference sequence). This CDR3 region has 15 residues. CDR3 sequence: CTCSAGGDNSYEQYF. The CDR3 DNA, read in part, is TGCACCTGCAGTGCAGGTGGGGACAACTCCTAT.

Worth noting for this clone: Gene names denote mouse genes. Read sequence stops 4 residues before the CDR3 end, and the germline J gene provides the missing end. This chain uses TRBV13-3 with TRBJ2-3, with 9 bases identical to TRBD2. From germline, CDR1 is NNHDY and CDR2 SYVADS. Germline trimming cut 3 bases from V and 1 base from J; bases unmatched to any gene: 3. This CDR3 comprises 15 residues. The covered CDR3 bases are TGTGCCAGCAGTGGAAGACTGGGGGGTGCAGAA. As protein: CASSGRLGGAE. The whole CDR3 sequence is CASSGRLGGAETLYF.

The table lists this clone with a few counts. Gene names are the mouse ones. The CDR3 goes on 4 residues after the read ends, and that part is filled in from the germline J gene. V gene TRBV1 combines with J gene TRBJ2-2; 8 bases align to TRBD2. The CDR3 runs 16 residues. The J segment lost 0 bases and the V segment lost 6 bases, leaving 6 bases of the junction unmatched. Per the germline V gene, CDR1 is NSQYPW and CDR2 is LRSPGD (reference sequence). Incomplete CDR3 DNA: TGCACCTGCAGCTCCTCTGGGGGGTCAAACACCGGG. It is translated as CTCSSSGGSNTG. The whole CDR3 is CTCSSSGGSNTGQLYF.

Concerning this clone: Gene names denote mouse genes. The read falls 4 residues short of the CDR3 end, and the missing part is taken from the germline J gene. The V call is TRBV13-1, the J call TRBJ2-3; TRBD1 is a possible D gene (5 bases). Trimming removed 4 bases from V and 1 base from J, with 7 bases in between. Germline CDR1 NSHNY, CDR2 SYGAGN. The CDR3 totals 13 residues. The CDR3: CASSLRGAETLYF. Incomplete CDR3 DNA: TGTGCCAGCAGTCTCAGGGGTGCAGAA.

This clone turned up a few times. Gene names follow the mouse nomenclature. The read is 4 residues too short to cover the CDR3 end, so that end is filled in from the germline J gene. This sample also contains other DNA sequences that code for the same CDR3. The rearrangement uses TRBV13-1 and TRBJ1-1; D might be TRBD1 (5 bases). The CDR3 sequence is 15 residues long. Germline V gene lookup returns CDR1 NSHNY and CDR2 SYGAGN. V lost 0 bases and J 0 bases, leaving 9 bases between the germline ends. CDR3 DNA, as far as it was read: TGTGCCAGCAGTGATGCGGGGGGTGCAAACACA. This translates into CASSDAGGANT. The full CDR3 reads CASSDAGGANTEVFF.

With respect to this clone: Mouse gene names and germline throughout. The read ends 4 residues before the CDR3 terminus; that terminus is restored from the germline J gene. The V gene is TRBV19, the J gene TRBJ1-1, with D possibly TRBD1 on 6 matching bases. Germline assignment: CDR1 FNHDT and CDR2 SITEND (reference sequence). The CDR3 covers 14 residues. Trimming stripped 2 bases from V and 2 bases from J, with 10 bases between. The sequenced CDR3 bases are TGTGCCAGCAGTATCGGGGGACACAACACA. The encoded protein is CASSIGGHNT. From start to end, the CDR3 is CASSIGGHNTEVFF.